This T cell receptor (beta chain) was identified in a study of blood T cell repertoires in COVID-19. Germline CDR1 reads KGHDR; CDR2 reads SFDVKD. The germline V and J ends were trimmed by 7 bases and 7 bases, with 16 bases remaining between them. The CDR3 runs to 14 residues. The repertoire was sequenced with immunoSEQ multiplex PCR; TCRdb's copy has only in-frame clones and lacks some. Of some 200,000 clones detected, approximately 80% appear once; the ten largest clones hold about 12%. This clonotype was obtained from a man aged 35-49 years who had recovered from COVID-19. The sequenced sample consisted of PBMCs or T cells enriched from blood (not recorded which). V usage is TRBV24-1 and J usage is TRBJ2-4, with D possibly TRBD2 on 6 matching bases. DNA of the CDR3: TGTGCCACCAGCGCAGGAGGGGATAGGAACATTCAGTACTTC. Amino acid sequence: CATSAGGDRNIQYF.